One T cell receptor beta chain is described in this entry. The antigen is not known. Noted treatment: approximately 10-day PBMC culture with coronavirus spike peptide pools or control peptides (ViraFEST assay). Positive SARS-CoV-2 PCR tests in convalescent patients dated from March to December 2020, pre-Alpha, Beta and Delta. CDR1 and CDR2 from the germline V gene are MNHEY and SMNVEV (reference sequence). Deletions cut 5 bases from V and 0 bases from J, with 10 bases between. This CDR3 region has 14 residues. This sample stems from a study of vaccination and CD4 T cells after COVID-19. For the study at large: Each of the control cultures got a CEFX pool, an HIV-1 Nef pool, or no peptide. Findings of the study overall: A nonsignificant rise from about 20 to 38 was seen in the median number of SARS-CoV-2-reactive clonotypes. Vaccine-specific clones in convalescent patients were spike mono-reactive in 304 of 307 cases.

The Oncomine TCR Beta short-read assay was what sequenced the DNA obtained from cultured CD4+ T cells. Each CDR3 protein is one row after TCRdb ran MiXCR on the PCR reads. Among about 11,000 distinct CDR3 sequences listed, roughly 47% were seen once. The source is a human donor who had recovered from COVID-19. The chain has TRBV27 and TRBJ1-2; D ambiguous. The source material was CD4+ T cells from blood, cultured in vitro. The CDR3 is CASSLNPSNYGYTF. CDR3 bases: TGTGCCAGCAGTCTCAATCCCTCTAACTATGGCTACACCTTC.